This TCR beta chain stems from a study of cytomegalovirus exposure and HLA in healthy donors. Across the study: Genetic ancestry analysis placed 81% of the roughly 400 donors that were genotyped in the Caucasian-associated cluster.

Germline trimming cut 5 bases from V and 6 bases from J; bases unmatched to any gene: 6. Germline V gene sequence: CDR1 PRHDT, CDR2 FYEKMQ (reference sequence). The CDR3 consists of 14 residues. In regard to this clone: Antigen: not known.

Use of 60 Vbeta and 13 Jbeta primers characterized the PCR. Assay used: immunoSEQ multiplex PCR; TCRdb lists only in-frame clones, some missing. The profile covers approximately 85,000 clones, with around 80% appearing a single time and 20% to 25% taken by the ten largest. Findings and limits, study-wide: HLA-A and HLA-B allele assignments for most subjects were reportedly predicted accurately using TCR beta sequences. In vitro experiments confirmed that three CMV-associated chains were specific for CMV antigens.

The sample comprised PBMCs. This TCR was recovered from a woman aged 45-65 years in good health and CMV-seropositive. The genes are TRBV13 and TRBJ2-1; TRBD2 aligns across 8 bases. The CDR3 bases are TGTGCCAGCAGCACCCTAGCGGGTTTCAATGAGCAGTTCTTC. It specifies CASSTLAGFNEQFF. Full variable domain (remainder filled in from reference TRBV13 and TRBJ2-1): AAGVIQSPRHLIKEKRETATLKCYPIPRHDTVYWYQQGPGQDPQFLISFYEKMQSDKGSIPDRFSAQQFSDYHSELNMSSLELGDSALYFCASSTLAGFNEQFFGPGTRLTVL.